This T cell receptor beta chain emerged from a study of post-analysis software for immune sequencing data. Findings of the study overall: About 5 TRBV segments, including TRBV5-6, TRBV5-1 and TRBV20-1, were more frequent in patients than controls. Patients with multiple sclerosis recorded significantly lower normalized Chao1 diversity than controls, the study found.

Many counts were recorded for this clonotype. Its specificity is not known. Trimming took 4 bases from V and 0 from J, leaving 13 bases between them. The germline V gene has CDR1 SGHVS and CDR2 FQNEAQ. The CDR3 runs to 15 residues. cDNA libraries for TCR beta contained unique molecular identifiers. TCRdb itself ran the PCR reads through MiXCR, one entry per CDR3 protein. The sample lists about 200,000 distinct CDR3 sequences, 25% to 35% occurring once. V usage is TRBV7-8 and J usage is TRBJ2-7, with unresolved D. This clonotype was sampled from a girl younger than 18 with multiple sclerosis. What was sequenced was blood. CDR3 region: CASSSDPSGSYEQYF. Here the CDR3 DNA reads TGTGCCAGCAGCTCTGACCCCTCCGGCTCCTACGAGCAGTACTTC.